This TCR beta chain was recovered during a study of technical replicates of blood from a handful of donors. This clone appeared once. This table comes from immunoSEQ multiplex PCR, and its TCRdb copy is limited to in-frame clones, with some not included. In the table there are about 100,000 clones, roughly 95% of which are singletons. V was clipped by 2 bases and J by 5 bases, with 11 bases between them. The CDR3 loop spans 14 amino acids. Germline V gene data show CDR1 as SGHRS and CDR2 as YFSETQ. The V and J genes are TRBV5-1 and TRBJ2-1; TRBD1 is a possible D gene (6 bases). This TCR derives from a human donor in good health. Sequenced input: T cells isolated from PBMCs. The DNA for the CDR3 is TGCGCCAGCAGCTTAGAAAACAGGGACAATGAGCAGTTCTTC. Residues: CASSLENRDNEQFF.